Described below is a single T cell receptor beta chain sequence and its context. There are 17 residues in the CDR3. The germline V gene has CDR1 LNHDA and CDR2 SQIVND (reference sequence). TCRdb reprocessed the 5' RACE reads and keeps a single row for each CDR3 protein, giving no DNA. The sample table includes around 280,000 distinct CDR3 sequences. This sample stems from a study of T cells expressing NK-cell markers. Study background: Obtained from sorted CD3+CD56+NKG2C+, CD3+CD56+NKG2C- and CD3+CD56-NKG2C+ T cells were the TCR beta repertoires. Serological testing identified seven of the eight sequenced donors as HCMV-seropositive and one as seronegative.

The sample comprised blood T cells: a sorted CD56 or NKG2C T cell subset, CD4+ or CD8+ T cells, or bulk PBMC T cells (not recorded which). The gene calls are TRBV19 and TRBJ1-3; as DNA is missing, the TRBD1 call by TCRdb cannot be tested. This TCR was sampled from a man between 18 and 35 years old in good health. The CDR3 here is CASSIVSDSRSGNTIYF.